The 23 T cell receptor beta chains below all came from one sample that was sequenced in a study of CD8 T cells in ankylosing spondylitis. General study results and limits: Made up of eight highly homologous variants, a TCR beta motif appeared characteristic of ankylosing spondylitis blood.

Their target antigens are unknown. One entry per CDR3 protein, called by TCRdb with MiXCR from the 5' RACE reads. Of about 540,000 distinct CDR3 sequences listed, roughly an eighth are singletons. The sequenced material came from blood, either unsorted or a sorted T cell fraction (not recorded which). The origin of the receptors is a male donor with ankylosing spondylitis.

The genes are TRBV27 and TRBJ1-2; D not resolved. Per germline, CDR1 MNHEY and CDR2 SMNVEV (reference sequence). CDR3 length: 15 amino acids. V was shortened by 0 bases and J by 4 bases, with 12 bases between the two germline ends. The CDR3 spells CASSLSPRNGYGYTF. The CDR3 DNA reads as TGTGCCAGCAGTTTATCGCCTAGGAACGGCTATGGCTACACCTTC.

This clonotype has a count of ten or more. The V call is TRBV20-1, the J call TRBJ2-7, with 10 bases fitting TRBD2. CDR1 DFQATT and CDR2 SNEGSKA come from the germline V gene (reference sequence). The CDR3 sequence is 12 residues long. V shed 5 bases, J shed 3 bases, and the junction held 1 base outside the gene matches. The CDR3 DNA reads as TGCAGTGCTGGGACTAGCGTCTACGAGCAGTACTTC. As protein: CSAGTSVYEQYF.

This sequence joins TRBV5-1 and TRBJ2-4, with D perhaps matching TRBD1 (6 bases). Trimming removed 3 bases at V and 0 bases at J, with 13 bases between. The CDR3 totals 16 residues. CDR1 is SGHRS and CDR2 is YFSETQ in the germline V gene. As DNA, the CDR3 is TGCGCCAGCAGCTCGATCCAAGGGGGAGCCAAAAACATTCAGTACTTC. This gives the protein CASSSIQGGAKNIQYF.

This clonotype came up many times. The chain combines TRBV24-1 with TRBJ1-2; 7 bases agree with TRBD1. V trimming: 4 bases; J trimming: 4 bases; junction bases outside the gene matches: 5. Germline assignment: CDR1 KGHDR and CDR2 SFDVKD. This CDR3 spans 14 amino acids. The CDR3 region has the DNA TGTGCCACCAGTGACGACAGGGCTCCCTATGGCTACACCTTC. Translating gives CATSDDRAPYGYTF.

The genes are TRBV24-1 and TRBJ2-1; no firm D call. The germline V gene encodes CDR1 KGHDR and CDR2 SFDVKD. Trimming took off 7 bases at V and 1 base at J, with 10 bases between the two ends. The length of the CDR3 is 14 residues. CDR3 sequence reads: CATRDGSSYNEQFF. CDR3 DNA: TGTGCCACCAGGGACGGCTCTTCCTACAATGAGCAGTTCTTC.

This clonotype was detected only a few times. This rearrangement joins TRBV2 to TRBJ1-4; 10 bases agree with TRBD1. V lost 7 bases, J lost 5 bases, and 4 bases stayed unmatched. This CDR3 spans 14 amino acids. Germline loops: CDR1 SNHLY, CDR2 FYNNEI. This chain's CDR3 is CASKSGQGNEKLFF. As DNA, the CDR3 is TGTGCCAGCAAGTCGGGACAGGGGAATGAAAAACTGTTTTTT. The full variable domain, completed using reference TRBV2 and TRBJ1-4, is EPEVTQTPSHQVTQMGQEVILRCVPISNHLYFYWYRQILGQKVEFLVSFYNNEISEKSEIFDDQFSVERPDGSNFTLKIRSTKLEDSAMYFCASKSGQGNEKLFFGSGTQLSVL.

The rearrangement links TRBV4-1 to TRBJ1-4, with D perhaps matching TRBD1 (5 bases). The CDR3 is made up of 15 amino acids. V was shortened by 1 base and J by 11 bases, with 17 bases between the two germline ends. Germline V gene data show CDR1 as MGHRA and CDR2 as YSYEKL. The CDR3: CASSQGRGGGFKLFF. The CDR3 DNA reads TGCGCCAGCAGCCAAGGCCGGGGGGGTGGCTTTAAACTGTTTTTT.

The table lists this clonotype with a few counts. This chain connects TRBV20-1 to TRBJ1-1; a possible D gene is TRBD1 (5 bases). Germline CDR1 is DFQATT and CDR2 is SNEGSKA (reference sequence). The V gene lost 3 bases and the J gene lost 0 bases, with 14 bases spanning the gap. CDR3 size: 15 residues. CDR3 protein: CSARPGLPLNTEAFF. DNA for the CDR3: TGCAGTGCTAGGCCGGGACTCCCTTTGAACACTGAAGCTTTCTTT.

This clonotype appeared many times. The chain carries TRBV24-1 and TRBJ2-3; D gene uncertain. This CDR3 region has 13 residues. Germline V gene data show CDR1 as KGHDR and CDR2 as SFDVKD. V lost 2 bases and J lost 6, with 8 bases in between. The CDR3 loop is CATSDSRRDTQYF. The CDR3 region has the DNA TGTGCCACCAGTGATTCTAGACGTGATACGCAGTATTTT.

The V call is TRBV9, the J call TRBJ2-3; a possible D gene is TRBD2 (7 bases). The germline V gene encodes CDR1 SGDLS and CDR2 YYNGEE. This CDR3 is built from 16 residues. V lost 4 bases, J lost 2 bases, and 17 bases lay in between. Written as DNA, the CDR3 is TGTGCCAGCAGCTCCATGGGGGGGCGGGACACAGATACGCAGTATTTT. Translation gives CASSSMGGRDTDTQYF. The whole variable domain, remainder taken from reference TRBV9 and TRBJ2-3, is DSGVTQTPKHLITATGQRVTLRCSPRSGDLSVYWYQQSLDQGLQFLIQYYNGEERAKGNILERFSAQQFPDLHSELNLSSLELGDSALYFCASSSMGGRDTDTQYFGPGTRLTVL.

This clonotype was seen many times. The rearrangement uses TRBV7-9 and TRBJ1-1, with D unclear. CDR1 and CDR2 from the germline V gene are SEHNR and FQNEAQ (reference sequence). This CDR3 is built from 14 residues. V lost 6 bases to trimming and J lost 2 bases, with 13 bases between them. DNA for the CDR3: TGTGCCAGCAGTTTACAAGGCACTAACACTGAAGCTTTCTTT. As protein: CASSLQGTNTEAFF.

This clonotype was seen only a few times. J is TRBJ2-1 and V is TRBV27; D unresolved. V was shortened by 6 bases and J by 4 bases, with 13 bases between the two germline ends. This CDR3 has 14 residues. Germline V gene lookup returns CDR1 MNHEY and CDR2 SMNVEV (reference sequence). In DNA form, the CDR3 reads TGTGCCAGCAGCCTGGCGGCCGAATACAATGAGCAGTTCTTC. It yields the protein CASSLAAEYNEQFF.

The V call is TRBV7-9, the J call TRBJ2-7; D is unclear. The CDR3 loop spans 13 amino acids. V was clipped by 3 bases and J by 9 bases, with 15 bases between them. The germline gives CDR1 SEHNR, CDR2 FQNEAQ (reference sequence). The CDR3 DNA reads TGTGCCAGCAGCTTGTCGGCTGCTACGGGGCAGTACGTC. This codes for CASSLSAATGQYV.

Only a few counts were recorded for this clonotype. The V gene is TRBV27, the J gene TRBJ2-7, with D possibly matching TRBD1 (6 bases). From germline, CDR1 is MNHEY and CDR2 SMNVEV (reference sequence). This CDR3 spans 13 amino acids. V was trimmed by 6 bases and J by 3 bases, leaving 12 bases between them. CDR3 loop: CASSSDSHYEQYF. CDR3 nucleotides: TGTGCCAGCAGCTCGGACAGCCACTACGAGCAGTACTTC.

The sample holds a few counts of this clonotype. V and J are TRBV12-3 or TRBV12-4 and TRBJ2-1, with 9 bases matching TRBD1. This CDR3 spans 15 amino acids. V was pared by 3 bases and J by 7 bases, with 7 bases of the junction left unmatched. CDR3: CASSFSTGGRNEQFF. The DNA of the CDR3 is TGTGCCAGCAGTTTTTCGACAGGGGGAAGGAATGAGCAGTTCTTC.

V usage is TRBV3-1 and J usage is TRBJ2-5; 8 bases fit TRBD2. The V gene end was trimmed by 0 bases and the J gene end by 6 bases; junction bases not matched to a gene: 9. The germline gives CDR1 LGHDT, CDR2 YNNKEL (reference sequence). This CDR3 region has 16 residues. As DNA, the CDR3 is TGTGCCAGCAGCCAAGATTCCAGCGGGAGAACCAAGACCCAGTACTTC. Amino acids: CASSQDSSGRTKTQYF.

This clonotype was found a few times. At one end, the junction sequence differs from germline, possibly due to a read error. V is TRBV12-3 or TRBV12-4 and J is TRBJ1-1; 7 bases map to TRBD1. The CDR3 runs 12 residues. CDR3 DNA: TGTGCCAGCAGTCCGGACCTCCTTGGGACAGTTTTC. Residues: CASSPDLLGTVF.

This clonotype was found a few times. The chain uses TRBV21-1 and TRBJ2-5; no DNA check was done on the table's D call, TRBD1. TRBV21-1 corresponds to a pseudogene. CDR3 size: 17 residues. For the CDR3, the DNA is TGTGCCAGCAATCTCCCTGGGCCAGCCGTCGTTCGAGAGACCCAGTACTTC. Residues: CASNLPGPAVVRETQYF.

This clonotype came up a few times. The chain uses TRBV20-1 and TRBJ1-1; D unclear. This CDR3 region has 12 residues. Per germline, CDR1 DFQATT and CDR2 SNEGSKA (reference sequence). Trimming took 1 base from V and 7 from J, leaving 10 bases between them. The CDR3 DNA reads TGCAGTGCTAGAGGTTGGCAGGATGAAGCTTTCTTT. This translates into CSARGWQDEAFF.

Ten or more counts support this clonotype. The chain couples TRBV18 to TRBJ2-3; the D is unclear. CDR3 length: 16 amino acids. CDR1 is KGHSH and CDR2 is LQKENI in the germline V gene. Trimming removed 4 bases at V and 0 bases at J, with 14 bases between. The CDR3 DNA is TGTGCCAGCTCACGTCAGAAGGCCTCTAGCACAGATACGCAGTATTTT. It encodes CASSRQKASSTDTQYF.

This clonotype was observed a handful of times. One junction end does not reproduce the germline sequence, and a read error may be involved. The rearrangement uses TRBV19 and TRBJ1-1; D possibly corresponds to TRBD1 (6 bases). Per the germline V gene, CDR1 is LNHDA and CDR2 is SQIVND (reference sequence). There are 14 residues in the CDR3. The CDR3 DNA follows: TGTGCCAGTCGTATCCACAGGGCCCACACTGAAGCTTTCTTT. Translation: CASRIHRAHTEAFF.

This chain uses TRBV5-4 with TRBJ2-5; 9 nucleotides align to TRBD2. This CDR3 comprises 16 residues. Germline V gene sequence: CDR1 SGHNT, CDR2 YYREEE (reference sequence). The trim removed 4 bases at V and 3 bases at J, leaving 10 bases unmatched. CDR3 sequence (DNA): TGTGCCAGCAGCCGAGGGGGGCTAGCGGGAAAAGAGACCCAGTACTTC. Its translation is CASSRGGLAGKETQYF.

This CDR3 is CASSAFSGRNTGELFF. In nucleotides, the CDR3 is TGTGCCAGCAGCGCATTTAGCGGGAGGAACACCGGGGAGCTGTTTTTT. This chain connects TRBV7-9 to TRBJ2-2; 9 bases align to TRBD2. Germline CDR1 is SEHNR and CDR2 is FQNEAQ (reference sequence). The CDR3 sequence is 16 residues long. Germline trimming cut 5 bases from V and 1 base from J; bases unmatched to any gene: 5.